The 2 T cell receptor beta chains reported below all come from one sample, sequenced in a study of T-cell memory formation after mild COVID-19. TCRdb redid the calling of the 5' RACE reads with MiXCR, one entry per CDR3 protein. Here the sample spans 300,000 to 350,000 distinct CDR3 sequences, 10% to 15% being singletons. Input material: PBMCs or a T cell subset sorted from them (not recorded which). The source is a man between 18 and 29 years old who had mild COVID-19 (a few samples of this study predate the infection). Cell type and time point are not known.

The chain recombines TRBV27 with TRBJ2-3; 9 bases are shared with TRBD2. V lost 4 bases and J lost 2; bases outside the gene matches: 13. The CDR3 totals 18 residues. Germline CDR1 and CDR2: MNHEY and SMNVEV (reference sequence). The DNA of the CDR3 is TGTGCCAGCAGTTCAGCAATAGCGGGGGATTCTTACACAGATACGCAGTATTTT. Protein product: CASSSAIAGDSYTDTQYF.

This clonotype was detected a few times. CDR3 DNA: TGTGCCAGCAGCCAGGGACAGTCTAACTATGGCTACACCTTC. Residues: CASSQGQSNYGYTF. This chain connects TRBV7-2 to TRBJ1-2, with 7 bases aligning to TRBD1. Germline V gene lookup returns CDR1 SGHTA and CDR2 FQGNSA. CDR3 length: 14 amino acids. With 5 bases clipped from V and 0 bases from J, the junction kept 3 bases outside the gene matches. The full variable domain, with the rest looked up from reference TRBV7-2 and TRBJ1-2, is GAGVSQSPSNKVTEKGKDVELRCDPISGHTALYWYRQSLGQGLEFLIYFQGNSAPDKSGLPSDRFSAERTGGSVSTLTIQRTQQEDSAVYLCASSQGQSNYGYTFGSGTRLTVV.